These T cell receptor beta chains were read from a single sample in a study of T cells expressing NK-cell markers. TCRdb reanalyzed the 5' RACE reads and collapses them to one entry per CDR3 protein, without DNA. The table lists around 550,000 distinct CDR3 sequences. Sequences were obtained from blood T cells: a sorted CD56 or NKG2C T cell subset, CD4+ or CD8+ T cells, or bulk PBMC T cells (not recorded which). The receptors come from a man younger than 35 in good health. The CDR3 runs from the conserved cysteine through the conserved F or W. Fields, in order: J gene, V gene, CDR3 protein.

j_call: TRBJ2-1; v_call: TRBV5-5; cdr3_aa: CASEGQHNEQFF
j_call: TRBJ2-5; v_call: TRBV20-1; cdr3_aa: CSARVTSGSSETQYF
j_call: TRBJ2-7; v_call: TRBV15; cdr3_aa: CATSRPDSLPYEQYF
j_call: TRBJ2-2; v_call: TRBV7-2; cdr3_aa: CASSRSGRAPGELFF
j_call: TRBJ2-6; v_call: TRBV7-2; cdr3_aa: CASTRQGMTSGANVLTF
j_call: TRBJ1-5; v_call: TRBV6-2/TRBV6-3; cdr3_aa: CASSYGHNSNQPQHF
j_call: TRBJ2-7; v_call: TRBV2; cdr3_aa: CASTGRSYEQYF
j_call: TRBJ1-2; v_call: TRBV5-1; cdr3_aa: CASSEGPNYGYTF
j_call: TRBJ2-1; v_call: TRBV5-1; cdr3_aa: CASSLAAGVSHEQFF
j_call: TRBJ2-1; v_call: TRBV7-9; cdr3_aa: CASSPTRGDYNEQFF
j_call: TRBJ2-1; v_call: TRBV20-1; cdr3_aa: CSARVMAVPNEQFF